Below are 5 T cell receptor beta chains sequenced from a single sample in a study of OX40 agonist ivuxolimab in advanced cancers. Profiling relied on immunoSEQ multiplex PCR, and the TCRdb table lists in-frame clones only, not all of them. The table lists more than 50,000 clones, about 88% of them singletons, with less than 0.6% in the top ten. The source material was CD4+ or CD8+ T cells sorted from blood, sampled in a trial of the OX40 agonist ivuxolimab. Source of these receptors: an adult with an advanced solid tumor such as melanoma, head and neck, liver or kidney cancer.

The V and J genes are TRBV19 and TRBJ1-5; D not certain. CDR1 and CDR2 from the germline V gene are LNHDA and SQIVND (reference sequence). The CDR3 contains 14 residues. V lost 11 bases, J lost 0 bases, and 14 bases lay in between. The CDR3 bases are TGTGCCGGTTTTGGAGGGAATAGCAATCAGCCCCAGCATTTT. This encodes CAGFGGNSNQPQHF.

CDR3 region: CAWGGQGLYNEQFF. The CDR3 bases are TGTGCCTGGGGGGGACAGGGCCTTTACAATGAGCAGTTCTTC. The V gene is TRBV30, the J gene TRBJ2-1, with 9 positions matching TRBD1. V gave up 5 bases and J gave up 4 bases; unmatched junction bases: 6. This CDR3 has 14 amino acids. Germline CDR1 and CDR2: GTSNPN and SVGIG (reference sequence).

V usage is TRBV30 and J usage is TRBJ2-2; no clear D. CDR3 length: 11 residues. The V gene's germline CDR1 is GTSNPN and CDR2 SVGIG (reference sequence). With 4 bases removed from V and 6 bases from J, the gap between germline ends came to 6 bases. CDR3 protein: CAWKRAGELFF. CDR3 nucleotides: TGTGCCTGGAAAAGGGCCGGGGAGCTGTTTTTT.

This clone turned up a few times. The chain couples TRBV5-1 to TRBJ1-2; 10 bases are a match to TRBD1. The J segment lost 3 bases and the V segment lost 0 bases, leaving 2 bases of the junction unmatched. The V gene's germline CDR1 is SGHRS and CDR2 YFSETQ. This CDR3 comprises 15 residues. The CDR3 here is CASSLGQGADYGYTF. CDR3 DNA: TGCGCCAGCAGCTTGGGACAGGGGGCAGACTATGGCTACACCTTC.

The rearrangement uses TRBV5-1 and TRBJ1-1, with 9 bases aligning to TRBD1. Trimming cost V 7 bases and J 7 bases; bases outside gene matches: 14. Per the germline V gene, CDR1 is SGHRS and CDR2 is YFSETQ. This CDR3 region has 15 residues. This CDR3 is CASGAFGQGRDEAFF. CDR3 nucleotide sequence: TGCGCCAGCGGGGCTTTTGGACAGGGGAGGGATGAAGCTTTCTTT. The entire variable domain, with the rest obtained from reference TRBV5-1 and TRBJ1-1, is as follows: KAGVTQTPRYLIKTRGQQVTLSCSPISGHRSVSWYQQTPGQGLQFLFEYFSETQRNKGNFPGRFSGRQFSNSRSEMNVSTLELGDSALYLCASGAFGQGRDEAFFGQGTRLTVV.